The present TCR beta chain was sequenced within a study of cytomegalovirus exposure and HLA in healthy donors. Whole-study findings and limits: Accounts indicate the classifier identified cytomegalovirus status with strong specificity and sensitivity. Most subjects had HLA-A and HLA-B alleles reportedly predicted accurately by TCR beta sequences. Later analysis identified a missense DCLRE1C variant that was linked to TCR beta V- and J-gene trimming.

The PCR was carried out with 60 Vbeta primers and 13 Jbeta primers. Assay used: immunoSEQ multiplex PCR; TCRdb lists only in-frame clones, some missing. There are under 110,000 clones in the sample; 85% to 90% occur only once, and about 3.7% lies in the top ten. Remarks on this clone: The antigen remains undetermined.

V lost 3 bases and J 3 bases, leaving 12 bases between the germline ends. The V gene's germline CDR1 is ENHRY and CDR2 SYGVKD. The length of the CDR3 is 14 residues. The sequenced sample consisted of PBMCs. V usage is TRBV10-3 and J usage is TRBJ2-7, with D perhaps TRBD2 (5 bases). The clonotype originates from a man in his thirties or forties in good health and CMV-seronegative. CDR3 sequence: CAISEDGVVYEQYF. The CDR3, as DNA: TGTGCCATCAGTGAAGACGGGGTGGTCTACGAGCAGTACTTC.